This T cell receptor (beta chain) was sequenced for a study of identical twins. Study results and limitations: Insertions ran lower in abundant cord blood beta clonotypes, though not in memory repertoires. Researchers reported weaker excess twin sharing in beta out-of-frame sequences.

A universal primer site came from template switching; cDNA carried unique molecular identifiers. TCRdb re-analysed the 5' RACE reads in MiXCR, keeping a single row per CDR3 protein. This sample carries a few hundred thousand distinct CDR3 sequences, just under 10% of them seen once, and the ten largest clones take under 3.5%. Trimming took 3 bases from V and 1 from J, leaving 9 bases between them. The germline CDR1 and CDR2 sequences are SGHAT and FQNNGV. The CDR3 has 14 amino acids. Comment on this clonotype: Its target is unknown.

All of the donors were Caucasians in good health. These sequences were also reported in another study, on yellow fever vaccine responses in identical twins.

The receptor's source is a woman aged 18-30 years in good health. The chain recombines TRBV11-2 with TRBJ2-5; D gene uncertain. Material: PBMCs. The CDR3 nucleotides read TGTGCCAGCAGCTTCTGGGGTCTCCAAGAGACCCAGTACTTC. This sequence encodes CASSFWGLQETQYF.